These 30 T cell receptor beta chains were all obtained from the same sample, sequenced in a study of T cell responses to AZD1222 COVID-19 vaccine. Method: immunoSEQ multiplex PCR; TCRdb's copy keeps in-frame clones and lacks some. The data show roughly 150,000 clones, about 89% seen once. The starting material was peripheral blood, obtained 28 days after the second AZD1222 dose. These receptors all stem from an adult who received the AZD1222 COVID-19 vaccine.

This chain joins TRBV10-3 and TRBJ1-2; no definite D call. The germline V gene has CDR1 ENHRY and CDR2 SYGVKD. V lost 0 bases and J lost 3, with 8 bases in between. The CDR3 is 14 amino acids. CDR3 in amino acids: CAISESSADYGYTF. CDR3 DNA: TGTGCCATCAGTGAGTCTTCGGCCGACTATGGCTACACCTTC.

V gene TRBV5-6 combines with J gene TRBJ1-2; D is unresolved. Trimming took off 4 bases at V and 0 bases at J, with 10 bases between the two ends. Germline CDR1 reads SGHDT; CDR2 reads YYEEEE. There are 14 residues in the CDR3. CDR3 DNA: TGTGCCAGCAGCCCCCAACTGGCTAACTATGGCTACACCTTC. Translating gives CASSPQLANYGYTF.

This clone was recorded only once. This chain uses TRBV7-9 with TRBJ1-2; TRBD1 might be the D (5 bases). Trimming left V 7 bases short and J 2 bases short, with 14 bases between. CDR3 length: 14 residues. Germline CDR1 and CDR2: SEHNR and FQNEAQ (reference sequence). This CDR3 reads CASKNYQGNYGYTF. The DNA for the CDR3 is TGTGCCAGCAAGAATTACCAGGGAAACTATGGCTACACCTTC.

The chain combines TRBV7-9 with TRBJ2-5; a possible D gene is TRBD2 (6 bases). Germline V gives CDR1 SEHNR, CDR2 FQNEAQ (reference sequence). The V end lost 8 bases, the J end lost 2 bases, and 15 bases lay between the germline ends. This CDR3 spans 14 amino acids. CDR3 amino acids: CASGGAGKQETQYF. The CDR3 DNA follows: TGTGCCAGCGGCGGGGCAGGCAAGCAAGAGACCCAGTACTTC.

The chain combines TRBV6-4 with TRBJ2-1; TRBD1 is a possible D gene (6 bases). The V end lost 3 bases, the J end lost 9 bases, and 12 bases lay between the germline ends. The CDR3 loop spans 13 amino acids. CDR1 is MRHNA, CDR2 SNTAGT, per germline. The CDR3 spells CASSERGGSEQFF. The DNA for the CDR3 is TGTGCCAGCAGTGAAAGAGGGGGAAGTGAGCAGTTCTTC.

Worth noting for this clone: A read error may produce the germline difference seen at one junction end. The gene calls are TRBV14 and TRBJ1-2; D is unclear. This CDR3 is built from 13 residues. Germline V gene lookup returns CDR1 SGHDN and CDR2 FVKESK. For the CDR3, the DNA is TGTGCCAGCAGCCAAGATTGGGCCAGAAATATCTCCTTC. Amino acid sequence: CASSQDWARNISF.

The chain has TRBV28 and TRBJ1-2; no clear D. CDR1 and CDR2 (germline): MDHEN, SYDVKM. Trimming shortened V by 5 bases and J by 8 bases, and 9 bases separated the two germline ends. The CDR3 is 11 amino acids. The CDR3 region has the DNA TGTGCCAGCAGTCACACATTGGGCTACACCTTC. Translated: CASSHTLGYTF.

V and J are TRBV4-2 and TRBJ2-7; the match to TRBD2 covers 7 bases. J was trimmed by 3 bases and V by 0 bases; bases with no gene match: 11. The CDR3 runs 17 residues. Looked up from germline, CDR1 is LGHNA and CDR2 is YNFKEQ. The chain's CDR3 is CASSQDPYGGSNYEQYF. As DNA, the CDR3 is TGTGCCAGCAGCCAAGACCCTTACGGCGGGAGCAACTACGAGCAGTACTTC.

The chain has TRBV5-1 and TRBJ1-2; D unresolved. Germline lookup yields CDR1 SGHRS and CDR2 YFSETQ. The CDR3 extends over 14 amino acids. V was shortened by 4 bases and J by 8 bases, with 18 bases between the two germline ends. CDR3 sequence (DNA): TGCGCCAGCAGCCCTGCTTCAGTGCCCGGGGGCTACACCTTC. This codes for CASSPASVPGGYTF. The entire variable domain, with the rest obtained from reference TRBV5-1 and TRBJ1-2, is as follows: KAGVTQTPRYLIKTRGQQVTLSCSPISGHRSVSWYQQTPGQGLQFLFEYFSETQRNKGNFPGRFSGRQFSNSRSEMNVSTLELGDSALYLCASSPASVPGGYTFGSGTRLTVV.

V and J are TRBV15 and TRBJ2-1; 7 nucleotides align to TRBD2. In germline, CDR1 is LNHNV, CDR2 YYDKDF (reference sequence). J gave up 7 bases and V 0 bases, and 9 bases lay outside the gene matches. The CDR3 totals 16 residues. The CDR3 coding sequence is TGTGCCACCAGCAGAGAGGATCTAGCGGCGGGGAATGAGCAGTTCTTC. Protein product: CATSREDLAAGNEQFF. The whole variable domain, remainder taken from reference TRBV15 and TRBJ2-1, is DAMVIQNPRYQVTQFGKPVTLSCSQTLNHNVMYWYQQKSSQAPKLLFHYYDKDFNNEADTPDNFQSRRPNTSFCFLDIRSPGLGDTAMYLCATSREDLAAGNEQFFGPGTRLTVL.

V usage is TRBV2 and J usage is TRBJ1-4; 9 nucleotides line up with TRBD1. This CDR3 is built from 13 residues. The V gene's germline CDR1 is SNHLY and CDR2 FYNNEI. Trimming at V came to 4 bases and at J to 10 bases, leaving 4 bases not matched to a gene. The CDR3 coding sequence is TGTGCCAGCAGTGCGGGACAGGGAGGAAAACTGTTTTTT. This encodes CASSAGQGGKLFF.

The J gene is TRBJ1-5, the V gene TRBV11-2, with 7 bases fitting TRBD1. V shed 4 bases, J shed 6 bases, and the junction held 3 bases outside the gene matches. The CDR3 totals 13 residues. The germline CDR1 and CDR2 sequences are SGHAT and FQNNGV. CDR3 protein: CASSWDSGQPQHF. CDR3 DNA sequence: TGTGCCAGCAGCTGGGACAGCGGTCAGCCCCAGCATTTT.

V and J are TRBV7-4 and TRBJ1-2; 11 bases match TRBD1. The CDR3 length is 16 residues. The germline CDR1 and CDR2 sequences are SGHVT and SQSDAQ. Trimming removed 1 base from V and 6 bases from J; junction bases left unmatched: 7. CDR3 sequence reads: CASSLEGTGGIDGYTF. The CDR3, as DNA: TGTGCCAGCAGCTTAGAAGGGACAGGGGGTATTGATGGCTACACCTTC.

The chain combines TRBV7-9 with TRBJ1-3; D remains unclear. The germline V and J ends were trimmed by 5 bases and 6 bases, with 14 bases remaining between them. CDR1 is SEHNR, CDR2 FQNEAQ, per germline (reference sequence). This CDR3 has 14 residues. The CDR3 nucleotides are TGTGCCAGCAGCCTCACCCGTGCCCTAAACACCATATATTTT. It encodes CASSLTRALNTIYF.

The chain employs TRBV5-1 and TRBJ2-1; the match to TRBD2 covers 9 bases. There are 16 residues in the CDR3. The V and J ends lost 3 bases and 0 bases, in that order; junction bases with no gene match: 4. Germline CDR1 is SGHRS and CDR2 is YFSETQ. CDR3 sequence: CASSYETSGSYNEQFF. The CDR3 coding sequence is TGCGCCAGCAGCTATGAGACTAGCGGCTCCTACAATGAGCAGTTCTTC.

The chain recombines TRBV25-1 with TRBJ2-7; possibly TRBD1 for D (6 bases). The CDR3 loop spans 14 amino acids. Trimming removed 3 bases at V and 3 bases at J, with 12 bases between. Per germline, CDR1 MGHDK and CDR2 SYGVNS. CDR3 nucleotide sequence: TGTGCCAGCAGTGACAGGGTACAGGGCTACGAGCAGTACTTC. Its protein product is CASSDRVQGYEQYF.

This clone was seen just once. J is TRBJ2-1 and V is TRBV11-2; TRBD2 aligns across 11 bases. The CDR3 spans 19 residues. CDR1 and CDR2 (germline): SGHAT, FQNNGV. The J segment lost 0 bases and the V segment lost 5 bases, leaving 12 bases of the junction unmatched. The CDR3 coding sequence is TGTGCCAGCAGCCCGTGGCCCCTAGCGGGAGGTCCCTCCTACAATGAGCAGTTCTTC. Translated, it gives CASSPWPLAGGPSYNEQFF. Full variable domain (rest looked up from reference TRBV11-2 and TRBJ2-1): EAGVAQSPRYKIIEKRQSVAFWCNPISGHATLYWYQQILGQGPKLLIQFQNNGVVDDSQLPKDRFSAERLKGVDSTLKIQPAKLEDSAVYLCASSPWPLAGGPSYNEQFFGPGTRLTVL.

The chain employs TRBV9 and TRBJ1-5; the D is unclear. The CDR3 is 15 residues long. Looked up from germline, CDR1 is SGDLS and CDR2 is YYNGEE. Trimming took 3 bases from V and 8 from J, leaving 18 bases between them. The CDR3 coding sequence is TGTGCCAGCAGCGCCCCCGCGAAATCAAAGGAGCCCCAGCATTTT. Amino acids: CASSAPAKSKEPQHF.

The chain combines TRBV13 with TRBJ1-1, with 9 bases identical to TRBD1. From germline, CDR1 is PRHDT and CDR2 FYEKMQ (reference sequence). The CDR3 sequence is 14 residues long. V shed 3 bases and J 3 bases; nucleotides not matched to a gene: 2. The DNA of the CDR3 is TGTGCCAGCAGCTTGGGACAGGGCTACACTGAAGCTTTCTTT. Translation gives CASSLGQGYTEAFF.

V usage is TRBV7-3 and J usage is TRBJ1-1; D remains unclear. The CDR3 is 14 amino acids. Trimming stripped 2 bases from V and 1 base from J, with 8 bases between. Germline V gene data show CDR1 as SGHTA and CDR2 as FQGTGA. The CDR3 DNA sequence: TGTGCCAGCAGCTTATCGGGCACGAACACTGAAGCTTTCTTT. This codes for CASSLSGTNTEAFF.

The rearrangement joins TRBV7-8 to TRBJ2-3; D might be TRBD2 (5 bases). The V gene lost 1 base and the J gene lost 1 base, with 9 bases spanning the gap. The germline V gene encodes CDR1 SGHVS and CDR2 FQNEAQ. This CDR3 comprises 15 residues. CDR3: CASSLESGRTDTQYF. The CDR3 DNA follows: TGTGCCAGCAGCTTAGAAAGCGGCCGCACAGATACGCAGTATTTT.

This rearrangement joins TRBV25-1 to TRBJ1-5, with D unclear. There are 15 residues in the CDR3. Deletions cut 4 bases from V and 2 bases from J, with 12 bases between. The germline CDR1 and CDR2 sequences are MGHDK and SYGVNS. The CDR3 DNA is TGTGCCAGCAGTGCAACGGGGTATGGCAATCAGCCCCAGCATTTT. It is translated as CASSATGYGNQPQHF.

This clone came up many times. The genes are TRBV6-2 or TRBV6-3 and TRBJ2-3, with 8 bases that match TRBD2. The germline V gene encodes CDR1 MNHEY and CDR2 SVGEGT. This CDR3 comprises 15 residues. The trim removed 2 bases at V and 2 bases at J, leaving 3 bases unmatched. In DNA form, the CDR3 reads TGTGCCAGCAGTTACGGCGGGGGGACCACAGATACGCAGTATTTT. Residues: CASSYGGGTTDTQYF.

The chain is built from TRBV7-2 and TRBJ2-2, with 12 bases that match TRBD1. The CDR3 is 17 amino acids. The germline V gene encodes CDR1 SGHTA and CDR2 FQGNSA. V gave up 2 bases and J gave up 7 bases; unmatched junction bases: 8. This chain's CDR3 is CASSLNRDRGLFGELFF. CDR3 coding DNA: TGTGCCAGCAGCTTAAACCGGGACAGGGGGCTGTTCGGGGAGCTGTTTTTT.

This clone showed up just once. J is TRBJ2-5 and V is TRBV29-1; tentatively, D is TRBD1 or TRBD2 (5 bases each). This CDR3 comprises 12 residues. Trimming stripped 4 bases from V and 3 bases from J, with 9 bases between. Looked up from germline, CDR1 is SQVTM and CDR2 is ANQGSEA. CDR3 in DNA: TGCAGCGTTGTCGAGGGGAAAGAGACCCAGTACTTC. This translates into CSVVEGKETQYF.

The V gene is TRBV13, the J gene TRBJ1-5; D is unclear. V was cut by 0 bases and J by 6 bases, with 6 bases left in between. Germline CDR1 is PRHDT and CDR2 is FYEKMQ (reference sequence). The CDR3 covers 13 residues. Here the CDR3 DNA reads TGTGCCAGCAGCTTAGGCTCTCGTCAGCCCCAGCATTTT. Encoded protein: CASSLGSRQPQHF. Variable domain in full (rest from reference TRBV13 and TRBJ1-5): AAGVIQSPRHLIKEKRETATLKCYPIPRHDTVYWYQQGPGQDPQFLISFYEKMQSDKGSIPDRFSAQQFSDYHSELNMSSLELGDSALYFCASSLGSRQPQHFGDGTRLSIL.

The V gene is TRBV11-3, the J gene TRBJ2-2; 15 positions match TRBD2. CDR1 is SGHNT and CDR2 is YENEEA in the germline V gene. The length of the CDR3 is 17 residues. With 5 bases clipped from V and 4 bases from J, the junction kept 5 bases outside the gene matches. The CDR3 nucleotides read TGTGCCAGCAGCGGGGGACTAGCGGGAGGACGCACCGGGGAGCTGTTTTTT. This codes for CASSGGLAGGRTGELFF.

The chain couples TRBV19 to TRBJ1-5; no clear D gene. This CDR3 has 17 residues. Trimming cost V 3 bases and J 2 bases, with 17 bases left between them. CDR1 LNHDA and CDR2 SQIVND come from the germline V gene (reference sequence). In DNA form, the CDR3 reads TGTGCCAGTAGTATCAGGACGGGCTCTCTGGGCAATCAGCCCCAGCATTTT. Residues: CASSIRTGSLGNQPQHF.

This clone was observed a few times. The DNA for the CDR3 is TGTGCCAGCAGCTTTAGCGGGGGGCATTACGAGCAGTACTTC. Translating it yields CASSFSGGHYEQYF. The gene calls are TRBV11-2 and TRBJ2-7; 10 bases are shared with TRBD2. This CDR3 has 14 amino acids. CDR1 and CDR2 (germline): SGHAT, FQNNGV. V dropped 3 bases and J dropped 4; count of bases not matched to a gene: 3.

The rearrangement joins TRBV25-1 to TRBJ1-1, with no clear D. This CDR3 has 13 amino acids. From germline, CDR1 is MGHDK and CDR2 SYGVNS. V was pared by 5 bases and J by 11 bases, with 18 bases between. CDR3 loop: CASSHRGKGEAFF. Here the CDR3 DNA reads TGTGCCAGCAGTCACCGCGGGAAGGGAGAGGCTTTCTTT.